Below, 17 T cell receptor beta chains from the same sample are listed, as sequenced in a study of T cells expressing NK-cell markers. TCRdb reanalyzed the 5' RACE reads, giving one entry per CDR3 protein sequence and no DNA. The sample's table shows roughly 390,000 distinct CDR3 sequences. The sample comprised blood T cells: a sorted CD56 or NKG2C T cell subset, CD4+ or CD8+ T cells, or bulk PBMC T cells (not recorded which). These receptors all come from a woman aged 45-60 years in good health.

CDR3 protein: CSARRAETQYF. The gene calls are TRBV20-1 and TRBJ2-5. CDR3 length: 11 amino acids. Germline CDR1 reads DFQATT; CDR2 reads SNEGSKA (reference sequence).

The chain joins TRBV7-9 to TRBJ1-3; the D call of TRBD1 rests on TCRdb alone, since no DNA is present to check it. The CDR3 is 14 residues long. CDR1 and CDR2 from the germline V gene are SEHNR and FQNEAQ (reference sequence). The CDR3 reads CASGSGGSGNTIYF.

The CDR3: CASSFQGGSIYEQYF. The genes are TRBV5-1 and TRBJ2-7; the D call from TCRdb, TRBD1, cannot be confirmed without DNA. CDR1 is SGHRS and CDR2 is YFSETQ in the germline V gene. The CDR3 runs 15 residues.

The chain links TRBV4-1 to TRBJ1-1. Germline V gives CDR1 MGHRA, CDR2 YSYEKL. This CDR3 comprises 15 residues. The CDR3: CASSQLGYLNTEAFF.

This chain joins TRBV3-1 and TRBJ2-1; lacking DNA, the TRBD2 call made by TCRdb goes unchecked. Germline V gene sequence: CDR1 LGHDT, CDR2 YNNKEL (reference sequence). CDR3 size: 16 residues. This CDR3 is CASSQDSGGGGNEQFF.

The chain recombines TRBV7-6 with TRBJ2-1; TCRdb reports TRBD1, a call that lacks DNA to check it against. The length of the CDR3 is 12 residues. Germline V gives CDR1 SGHVS, CDR2 FNYEAQ. CDR3: CASSSRDYEQFF.

The chain joins TRBV5-1 to TRBJ2-1; TCRdb gives TRBD2 as the D gene, but with no DNA this cannot be confirmed. This CDR3 spans 18 amino acids. Germline lookup yields CDR1 SGHRS and CDR2 YFSETQ. This chain's CDR3 is CASSPLTSGMSTGDEQFF.

The chain carries TRBV6-5 and TRBJ2-5; without DNA, the TCRdb call of TRBD2 cannot be checked. CDR1 and CDR2 (germline): MNHEY, SVGAGI. The CDR3 totals 15 residues. Here the CDR3 reads CASSYSGGWQETQYF.

V gene TRBV9 combines with J gene TRBJ2-7; TCRdb lists TRBD1, though no DNA is available to test this call. The CDR3 runs to 15 residues. CDR1 and CDR2 (germline): SGDLS, YYNGEE. This CDR3 reads CASSVAWGEPYEQYF.

The chain recombines TRBV4-1 with TRBJ1-4; the D call of TRBD1 rests on TCRdb alone, since no DNA is present to check it. Germline CDR1 and CDR2: MGHRA and YSYEKL. The CDR3 has 15 residues. The CDR3 region is CASSQDQGGNEKLFF.

V is TRBV9 and J is TRBJ2-1; TCRdb picks TRBD2, but there is no DNA to check that call. This CDR3 contains 14 residues. Germline V gene lookup returns CDR1 SGDLS and CDR2 YYNGEE. The CDR3 is CASSWLAGKHEQFF.

This chain connects TRBV10-3 to TRBJ2-2; without DNA, the TCRdb call of TRBD1 cannot be checked. Germline loops: CDR1 ENHRY, CDR2 SYGVKD. The CDR3 is made up of 13 amino acids. The chain's CDR3 is CASGAAYTGELFF.

J is TRBJ1-5 and V is TRBV7-2; TCRdb lists TRBD1, though no DNA is available to test this call. The CDR3 extends over 14 amino acids. Germline CDR1 SGHTA, CDR2 FQGNSA. CDR3 protein: CASSRTGYDQPQHF.

This sequence joins TRBV6-6 and TRBJ2-4. This CDR3 contains 14 residues. Germline loops: CDR1 MNHNY, CDR2 SVGAGI (reference sequence). This chain's CDR3 is CASSYGPARTFQYF.

This chain uses TRBV5-1 with TRBJ2-2; as DNA is missing, the TRBD2 call by TCRdb cannot be tested. CDR3 length equals 15 residues. Germline CDR1 and CDR2: SGHRS and YFSETQ. The CDR3 spells CASSVNPTRVGELFF.

This chain links TRBV10-3 with TRBJ2-3; the TCRdb D gene call, TRBD1, has no DNA to confirm it. CDR1 ENHRY and CDR2 SYGVKD come from the germline V gene. The CDR3 totals 14 residues. This CDR3 reads CAISEGGLTDTQYF.

The V call is TRBV5-1, the J call TRBJ2-3; TCRdb's D call of TRBD2 is untestable without DNA. Germline CDR1 SGHRS, CDR2 YFSETQ. The CDR3 totals 15 residues. CDR3 sequence reads: CASSLVAAGDDTQYF.